The next 17 T cell receptor beta chains were all read from a single sample in a study of blood T cells in healthy people across ages. Through a sample-barcoded 5' primer and a J-beta primer mix, a second PCR was run for about 6 to 12 cycles. TCRdb re-called the 5' RACE reads through MiXCR, storing one row per CDR3 protein. Of about 590,000 distinct CDR3 sequences listed, roughly 30% were seen once; the top ten hold approximately 15%. Sequences were obtained from blood. The receptor source for this set is a woman at least 80 years old in good health.

Notes on this clonotype: A junction boundary mismatches the germline segment, possibly from a read error. The CDR3 here is CASSSQVPPYGQYF. The CDR3 nucleotides are TGTGCCAGCAGTTCCCAGGTCCCTCCCTACGGGCAGTACTTC. The V and J genes are TRBV6-5 and TRBJ2-7; D is undetermined. The CDR3 has 14 residues. Germline V gene data show CDR1 as MNHEY and CDR2 as SVGAGI.

Notes on this clonotype: This may arise from a read error, as a much more abundant clone is one base away. The J gene is TRBJ2-1, the V gene TRBV28; 13 bases align to TRBD2. Per germline, CDR1 MDHEN and CDR2 SYDVKM. The CDR3 consists of 18 residues. The CDR3 region has the DNA TGTACCAGCAGGGGGGGGACTAGCGGGGTGAGCTCCTACAATGAGCAGTTCTTC. Encoded protein: CTSRGGTSGVSSYNEQFF.

This clonotype has a count of ten or more. V and J are TRBV3-1 and TRBJ2-5; weak D call: TRBD2 (6 bases). Germline lookup yields CDR1 LGHDT and CDR2 YNNKEL (reference sequence). The CDR3 contains 16 residues. The V gene lost 4 bases and the J gene lost 2 bases, with 17 bases spanning the gap. CDR3 amino acids: CASSPRGSGVQETQYF. As DNA, the CDR3 is TGTGCCAGCAGCCCCCGGGGTAGCGGTGTTCAAGAGACCCAGTACTTC.

Comments on this clonotype: Given a much more abundant clone one base away, this may be a read error. The genes are TRBV5-1 and TRBJ1-1, with a weak D call TRBD1 (6 bases). The CDR3 is made up of 15 amino acids. From germline, CDR1 is SGHRS and CDR2 YFSETQ. The CDR3 protein is CACSLVTGMNTEAFF. As DNA, the CDR3 is TGCGCCTGCAGCTTGGTGACAGGCATGAACACTGAAGCTTTCTTT.

This clonotype was seen repeatedly, ten times or more. The J gene is TRBJ2-7, the V gene TRBV5-6; 7 bases are a match to TRBD2. V was clipped by 0 bases and J by 2 bases; unmatched bases: 5. The CDR3 is 15 amino acids. Germline lookup yields CDR1 SGHDT and CDR2 YYEEEE. As DNA, the CDR3 is TGTGCCAGCAGCTTGGCAGGGACTAAGGCCTACGAGCAGTACTTC. Residues: CASSLAGTKAYEQYF.

The table lists this clonotype with many counts. The genes are TRBV5-1 and TRBJ2-2; possibly TRBD1 for D (5 bases). The CDR3 extends over 14 amino acids. Trimming pared 3 bases from V and 1 base from J, leaving 7 bases between. From germline, CDR1 is SGHRS and CDR2 YFSETQ. The CDR3 DNA sequence: TGCGCCAGCAGCTACCAGGGGAACACCGGGGAGCTGTTTTTT. Amino acids: CASSYQGNTGELFF.

The table lists this clonotype with many counts. This chain joins TRBV28 and TRBJ2-3, with 9 bases identical to TRBD2. V shed 6 bases, J shed 3 bases, and the junction held 7 bases outside the gene matches. This CDR3 comprises 15 residues. Germline lookup yields CDR1 MDHEN and CDR2 SYDVKM. The CDR3 nucleotides read TGTGCCAGCAGCCTGGCTAGCGGGGTAACAGATACGCAGTATTTT. Amino acid sequence: CASSLASGVTDTQYF.

The J gene is TRBJ1-2, the V gene TRBV20-1; no reliable D call. This CDR3 spans 12 amino acids. Germline CDR1 is DFQATT and CDR2 is SNEGSKA (reference sequence). Trimming took 5 bases from V and 4 from J, leaving 11 bases between them. CDR3: CSAEDLGYGYTF. In DNA form, the CDR3 reads TGCAGTGCTGAGGACCTCGGCTATGGCTACACCTTC.

This sequence joins TRBV7-2 and TRBJ1-6, with a weak D call TRBD1 (5 bases). The CDR3 runs to 14 residues. Trimming cost V 3 bases and J 10 bases, with 13 bases left between them. The germline V gene has CDR1 SGHTA and CDR2 FQGNSA. The CDR3 DNA follows: TGTGCCAGCAGCTTTGGTCAGGGAAGGTCACCCCTCCACTTT. It is translated as CASSFGQGRSPLHF.

This clonotype appeared many times. The genes are TRBV5-1 and TRBJ2-3; D is possibly TRBD2 (5 bases). Deletions cut 4 bases from V and 6 bases from J, with 6 bases between. This CDR3 spans 11 amino acids. The germline CDR1 and CDR2 sequences are SGHRS and YFSETQ. The CDR3 region is CASSREDTQYF. CDR3 coding DNA: TGCGCCAGCAGCAGGGAGGATACGCAGTATTTT.

This clonotype has only a few counts. At one boundary the junction diverges from the germline segment, which might be a read error. J is TRBJ2-3 and V is TRBV5-1, with TRBD2 identical over 8 bases. The CDR3 loop spans 18 amino acids. The germline V gene has CDR1 SGHRS and CDR2 YFSETQ. DNA of the CDR3: TGCGCCAACAGCTTGGACAGCGGGGGTAGCCCCGGGACAGATACGCAGTATTTT. This sequence encodes CANSLDSGGSPGTDTQYF.

This clonotype appeared many times. The germline gene is not matched at one end of the junction; a read error may be the cause. This chain links TRBV20-1 with TRBJ2-3; 10 bases map to TRBD2. This CDR3 is built from 15 residues. The germline V gene encodes CDR1 DFQATT and CDR2 SNEGSKA (reference sequence). CDR3 in amino acids: CSARLAGDDTDAQYF. CDR3 sequence (DNA): TGCAGTGCTAGGCTAGCGGGGGACGACACAGATGCGCAGTATTTT.

As regards this clonotype: A much larger clone lies one base from this, so it may be a read error. The chain couples TRBV4-3 to TRBJ1-2, with D hard to call. CDR1 LGHNA and CDR2 YSLEER come from the germline V gene. The CDR3 runs to 14 residues. CDR3 residues: CACSQDRTNYGYTF. DNA for the CDR3: TGCGCCTGCAGCCAAGATCGGACGAACTATGGCTACACCTTC.

The rearrangement links TRBV7-6 to TRBJ1-6; 10 bases are shared with TRBD1. Germline V lookup: CDR1 SGHVS, CDR2 FNYEAQ. With 5 bases clipped from V and 6 bases from J, the junction kept 7 bases outside the gene matches. CDR3 length: 16 residues. DNA of the CDR3: TGTGCCAGCAGCCCCAGCCGGACAGGGGGTAATTCACCCCTCCACTTT. It yields the protein CASSPSRTGGNSPLHF.

The table lists this clonotype with many counts. V usage is TRBV3-1 and J usage is TRBJ2-1; either TRBD1 or TRBD2 may fit D (5 bases each). Looked up from germline, CDR1 is LGHDT and CDR2 is YNNKEL (reference sequence). The CDR3 is 17 amino acids. Trimming removed 0 bases from V and 3 bases from J, with 15 bases in between. This CDR3 reads CASSQDRGRDLYNEQFF. The CDR3 bases are TGTGCCAGCAGCCAAGATCGAGGCAGGGACCTCTACAATGAGCAGTTCTTC.

This clonotype was observed at least ten times. This chain uses TRBV27 with TRBJ1-1; D unclear. V lost 6 bases, J lost 0 bases, and 8 bases lay in between. CDR1 and CDR2 (germline): MNHEY, SMNVEV (reference sequence). The length of the CDR3 is 13 residues. The CDR3 DNA reads as TGTGCCAGCAGCAGAGGGATGAACACTGAAGCTTTCTTT. This translates into CASSRGMNTEAFF.

A remark on this clonotype: A read error may be the cause here, since a much bigger clone is one base away. The chain combines TRBV20-1 with TRBJ2-7; the match to TRBD1 covers 8 bases. The CDR3 sequence is 13 residues long. Trimming took 3 bases from V and 9 from J; bases not matched to a gene: 10. CDR1 is DFQATT and CDR2 is SNEGSKA in the germline V gene (reference sequence). CDR3 coding DNA: TGCAGTGCTAGCCCAACGACAGGGGACGGGCAGTACTTC. Translating gives CSASPTTGDGQYF.